This T cell receptor beta chain was found in a study of shared T cell receptors in the human thymus. Sequencing was performed with immunoSEQ multiplex PCR; in TCRdb, only in-frame clones are kept and a portion is missing. The data show about 610,000 clones, approximately 87% seen once. The CDR3 runs 16 residues. CDR1 is MGHRA and CDR2 is YSYEKL in the germline V gene. V lost 1 base and J lost 3, with 12 bases in between. A further study also used this sample, focusing on human thymus T cells. That work states: During corrective heart surgery, resections were taken, and the thymus tissue came from them. V and J gene usage appeared biased in thymic and blood repertoires. Related research has reported that thymic repertoires overlap highly among unrelated individuals.

V and J are TRBV4-1 and TRBJ1-4; no clear D. The clonotype was recovered from a boy under two years old with a congenital heart defect. The sample was thymocytes. CDR3 protein: CASSQGEGRPNEKLFF. The CDR3 nucleotides read TGCGCCAGCAGCCAAGGCGAGGGTAGGCCTAATGAAAAACTGTTTTTT.